This T cell receptor (beta chain) appears in the sequencing data of a study of blood T cell repertoires in COVID-19. This CDR3 spans 16 amino acids. V shed 6 bases, J shed 7 bases, and the junction held 15 bases outside the gene matches. Germline CDR1 SGHNT, CDR2 YYREEE (reference sequence). TCRdb keeps only in-frame clones here, not all; method: immunoSEQ multiplex PCR. The sample lists 110,000 to 150,000 clones; approximately 91% were seen once. V gene TRBV5-4 combines with J gene TRBJ2-4, with TRBD2 matching 8 bases. This TCR was recovered from a man between 70 and 80 years old with acute or convalescent COVID-19. Source material: peripheral blood. The CDR3 here is CASTSGSGRGSNIQYF. CDR3 bases: TGTGCCAGCACCTCAGGTTCCGGGAGGGGTTCTAACATTCAGTACTTC.